The 30 T cell receptor beta chains below were found in one sample sequenced in a study of CD8+ T cells in alopecia areata (dated by TCRdb to the late 2010s). What this sample's time point label stands for: baseline before oral tofacitinib. Library prep was done by the immunoSEQ multiplex PCR assay. RNA was extracted from all samples and reverse transcribed into cDNA, which served as template for TCR sequencing. TCRdb provides this immuneACCESS table in a form limited to in-frame rearrangements. Some clones are lacking; in checked studies, under half of them reflect an unresolved V gene, and why the rest are absent is not known. This sample comprises more than 200,000 clones, around two thirds of them detected only once. The ten largest clones add up to approximately 1.2% of the sample. The starting material was CD4+ T cells sorted from blood, obtained at week 0. These receptors were collected from a human donor with alopecia areata.

V gene TRBV2 combines with J gene TRBJ2-1; TRBD2 aligns across 9 bases. The germline V gene has CDR1 SNHLY and CDR2 FYNNEI. After removal of 6 bases from V and 7 bases from J, the junction contained 13 bases not matched to a gene. CDR3 length: 16 amino acids. In DNA form, the CDR3 reads TGTGCCAGCAGCGTTCGTGGAGCGGGGGGCTCGAATGAGCAGTTCTTC. Its translation is CASSVRGAGGSNEQFF.

V and J are TRBV9 and TRBJ2-3; D may be TRBD1 (5 bases). Germline CDR1 is SGDLS and CDR2 is YYNGEE. V was cut by 4 bases and J by 2 bases, with 11 bases left in between. CDR3 length equals 14 residues. The CDR3 loop reads CASSKQENTDTQYF. CDR3 in DNA: TGTGCCAGCAGCAAACAGGAGAACACAGATACGCAGTATTTT.

The J gene is TRBJ1-1, the V gene TRBV30; TRBD1 aligns across 7 bases. V shed 0 bases, J shed 2 bases, and the junction held 15 bases outside the gene matches. Germline V CDR1 and CDR2: GTSNPN, SVGIG (reference sequence). CDR3 length: 18 amino acids. CDR3 protein: CAWSVGGSLLQRNTEAFF. The CDR3 coding sequence is TGTGCCTGGAGTGTAGGGGGCTCTCTGTTGCAGCGCAACACTGAAGCTTTCTTT.

For the CDR3, the DNA is TGTGCCAGCAGTTACTCTCTGGGGGGAGGTATCAATGAGCAGTTCTTC. Encoded protein: CASSYSLGGGINEQFF. The V gene is TRBV6-5, the J gene TRBJ2-1, with D possibly matching TRBD2 (6 bases). V shed 0 bases and J shed 6 bases, with 15 bases lying between them. The CDR3 loop spans 16 amino acids. Germline V gives CDR1 MNHEY, CDR2 SVGAGI.

The chain joins TRBV18 to TRBJ2-7; 9 nucleotides agree with TRBD2. The germline V gene encodes CDR1 KGHSH and CDR2 LQKENI. V trimming: 3 bases; J trimming: 6 bases; junction bases outside the gene matches: 9. This CDR3 spans 15 amino acids. The CDR3 loop is CASSPSTAGGSEQYF. The CDR3 DNA follows: TGTGCCAGCTCACCTTCGACGGCGGGGGGGTCCGAGCAGTACTTC.

The chain is built from TRBV11-1 and TRBJ2-1; no clear D gene. CDR1 and CDR2 (germline): SGHAT, FQDESV (reference sequence). This CDR3 is 15 amino acids long. V lost 1 base and J 4 bases, leaving 11 bases between the germline ends. CDR3 coding DNA: TGTGCCAGCAGCTTAGGATTGAGAGAATACAATGAGCAGTTCTTC. This sequence encodes CASSLGLREYNEQFF.

This chain joins TRBV7-3 and TRBJ2-7; D is undetermined. CDR1 is SGHTA and CDR2 is FQGTGA in the germline V gene. Trimming shortened V by 3 bases and J by 0 bases, and 9 bases separated the two germline ends. The CDR3 has 14 amino acids. The CDR3 here is CASSFGSPSYEQYF. CDR3 in DNA: TGTGCCAGCAGCTTCGGCAGTCCCTCCTACGAGCAGTACTTC.

The chain recombines TRBV5-4 with TRBJ1-1, with 10 bases lining up with TRBD1. CDR3 size: 16 residues. The junction had 8 bases not matched to a gene; V was cut back by 6 bases and J by 0 bases. Per the germline V gene, CDR1 is SGHNT and CDR2 is YYREEE (reference sequence). The CDR3 nucleotides read TGTGCCAGCACCCGGACAGGGGGTTACATGAACACTGAAGCTTTCTTT. This encodes CASTRTGGYMNTEAFF.

This chain connects TRBV14 to TRBJ1-2; perhaps TRBD1 as D (5 bases). The CDR3 has 13 amino acids. Germline values: CDR1 SGHDN, CDR2 FVKESK. The V and J ends lost 1 base and 4 bases respectively, with 7 bases between them. For the CDR3, the DNA is TGTGCCAGCAGCCAAGGGACATTCTATGGCTACACCTTC. It specifies CASSQGTFYGYTF.

The count of this clone is one. V and J are TRBV9 and TRBJ1-1; D perhaps matches TRBD1 (6 bases). The CDR3 totals 14 residues. The germline V gene has CDR1 SGDLS and CDR2 YYNGEE. Trimming removed 4 bases at V and 10 bases at J, with 20 bases between. CDR3 in amino acids: CASSPPSGQTRAFF. In nucleotides, the CDR3 is TGTGCCAGCAGCCCTCCGTCGGGACAAACGCGAGCTTTCTTT.

The count of this clone is one. The chain recombines TRBV15 with TRBJ1-5, with TRBD1 matching 8 bases. The V gene's germline CDR1 is LNHNV and CDR2 YYDKDF (reference sequence). J gave up 5 bases and V 4 bases, and 4 bases lay outside the gene matches. This CDR3 contains 14 residues. CDR3 protein: CATSKGQADQPQHF. In nucleotides, the CDR3 is TGTGCCACCAGCAAGGGACAGGCAGATCAGCCCCAGCATTTT.

The chain is built from TRBV5-1 and TRBJ2-7, with D possibly matching TRBD2 (5 bases). V lost 4 bases and J 0 bases, leaving 11 bases between the germline ends. The CDR3 sequence is 14 residues long. Germline loops: CDR1 SGHRS, CDR2 YFSETQ. In DNA, the CDR3 is TGCGCCAGCAGCCAGAGACGGGGCTCCTACGAGCAGTACTTC. Residues: CASSQRRGSYEQYF.

Of note for this clone: Within the sample, other DNA sequences also encode this same CDR3. V gene TRBV30 combines with J gene TRBJ1-1; no reliable D call. The germline CDR1 and CDR2 sequences are GTSNPN and SVGIG (reference sequence). Deletions cut 1 base from V and 0 bases from J, with 9 bases between. This CDR3 region has 14 residues. The CDR3 spells CAWSGVAMNTEAFF. The CDR3 DNA sequence: TGTGCCTGGAGTGGAGTGGCGATGAACACTGAAGCTTTCTTT. Drawing the rest from reference TRBV30 and TRBJ1-1, the complete variable domain is SQTIHQWPATLVQPVGSPLSLECTVEGTSNPNLYWYRQAAGRGLQLLFYSVGIGQISSEVPQNLSASRPQDRQFILSSKKLLLSDSGFYLCAWSGVAMNTEAFFGQGTRLTVV.

There are a few counts of this clone. The chain recombines TRBV25-1 with TRBJ2-5; D is uncertain. CDR1 and CDR2 from the germline V gene are MGHDK and SYGVNS. This CDR3 has 14 amino acids. The V gene lost 4 bases and the J gene lost 1 base, with 10 bases spanning the gap. CDR3 residues: CASSAPRAQETQYF. In nucleotides, the CDR3 is TGTGCCAGCAGTGCCCCACGGGCCCAAGAGACCCAGTACTTC. Full variable domain (rest looked up from reference TRBV25-1 and TRBJ2-5): EADIYQTPRYLVIGTGKKITLECSQTMGHDKMYWYQQDPGMELHLIHYSYGVNSTEKGDLSSESTVSRIRTEHFPLTLESARPSHTSQYLCASSAPRAQETQYFGPGTRLLVL.

This clone was counted once. This rearrangement joins TRBV9 to TRBJ2-2; D may be TRBD1 (5 bases). CDR3 length equals 18 residues. V dropped 4 bases and J dropped 0 bases, with 19 bases sitting between them. The germline V gene has CDR1 SGDLS and CDR2 YYNGEE. CDR3 protein: CASSHLPTTVPNTGELFF. In DNA, the CDR3 is TGTGCCAGCAGCCACTTGCCCACGACAGTGCCGAACACCGGGGAGCTGTTTTTT. Complete variable domain (other parts from reference TRBV9 and TRBJ2-2): DSGVTQTPKHLITATGQRVTLRCSPRSGDLSVYWYQQSLDQGLQFLIQYYNGEERAKGNILERFSAQQFPDLHSELNLSSLELGDSALYFCASSHLPTTVPNTGELFFGEGSRLTVL.

The V gene is TRBV14, the J gene TRBJ2-3; D perhaps matches TRBD1 (5 bases). The germline V and J ends were trimmed by 0 bases and 10 bases, with 11 bases remaining between them. Germline-derived CDR1 and CDR2 are SGHDN and FVKESK. CDR3 length equals 13 residues. The CDR3 region is CASSQDRVLAQYF. Written as DNA, the CDR3 is TGTGCCAGCAGCCAAGACAGGGTCTTGGCGCAGTATTTT. The full variable domain, its missing parts supplied by reference TRBV14 and TRBJ2-3, is EAGVTQFPSHSVIEKGQTVTLRCDPISGHDNLYWYRRVMGKEIKFLLHFVKESKQDESGMPNNRFLAERTGGTYSTLKVQPAELEDSGVYFCASSQDRVLAQYFGPGTRLTVL.

The gene calls are TRBV5-1 and TRBJ2-7; no firm D call. The CDR3 has 12 amino acids. The V end lost 3 bases, the J end lost 3 bases, and 7 bases lay between the germline ends. Germline values: CDR1 SGHRS, CDR2 YFSETQ. The CDR3 reads CASSSEFYEQYF. CDR3 nucleotides: TGCGCCAGCAGCTCCGAGTTCTACGAGCAGTACTTC. Based on the CDR3 plus reference TRBV5-1 and TRBJ2-7, the full variable domain is KAGVTQTPRYLIKTRGQQVTLSCSPISGHRSVSWYQQTPGQGLQFLFEYFSETQRNKGNFPGRFSGRQFSNSRSEMNVSTLELGDSALYLCASSSEFYEQYFGPGTRLTVT.

This chain joins TRBV5-4 and TRBJ1-6, with a tentative D call TRBD1 (5 bases). Germline loops: CDR1 SGHNT, CDR2 YYREEE (reference sequence). The CDR3 extends over 16 amino acids. The V and J ends lost 5 bases and 7 bases respectively, with 19 bases between them. The CDR3 here is CASRSRGTDRNSPLHF. Written as DNA, the CDR3 is TGTGCCAGCAGATCGCGCGGGACGGATAGAAATTCACCCCTCCACTTT.

This chain links TRBV10-3 with TRBJ1-2; TRBD1 matches at 7 bases. The CDR3 runs 15 residues. V was pared by 6 bases and J by 8 bases, with 15 bases of the junction left unmatched. The germline V gene has CDR1 ENHRY and CDR2 SYGVKD. The chain's CDR3 is CAIRETGTQKNGYTF. For the CDR3, the DNA is TGTGCCATCAGGGAGACAGGGACCCAGAAGAACGGCTACACCTTC.

V gene TRBV29-1 combines with J gene TRBJ1-3; unclear D gene. Germline CDR1 reads SQVTM; CDR2 reads ANQGSEA. The CDR3 runs to 12 residues. The CDR3 spells CAWGNSGNTIYF. The DNA of the CDR3 is TGCGCCTGGGGTAACTCTGGAAACACCATATATTTT.

The J gene is TRBJ2-1, the V gene TRBV7-3; D is possibly TRBD2 (5 bases). Germline V gene lookup returns CDR1 SGHTA and CDR2 FQGTGA. This CDR3 region has 15 residues. Trimming pared 2 bases from V and 14 bases from J, leaving 22 bases between. This CDR3 is CASSLVHQAGQTEFF. The DNA of the CDR3 is TGTGCCAGCAGCTTAGTCCACCAGGCGGGCCAGACGGAGTTCTTC.

The V gene is TRBV4-1, the J gene TRBJ2-1; 7 nucleotides align to TRBD1. J lost 7 bases, V lost 4 bases, and 7 bases had no gene match. CDR1 and CDR2 (germline): MGHRA, YSYEKL. This CDR3 comprises 14 residues. The DNA of the CDR3 is TGCGCCAGCAGCCCGGGACAGACCTTTAATGAGCAGTTCTTC. Translated, it gives CASSPGQTFNEQFF.

This chain links TRBV7-9 with TRBJ2-3; weak D call: TRBD1 (6 bases). Trimming stripped 5 bases from V and 2 bases from J, with 14 bases between. Germline values: CDR1 SEHNR, CDR2 FQNEAQ (reference sequence). This CDR3 spans 15 amino acids. The CDR3 nucleotides are TGTGCCAGCAGCCTCGACAGGATAGTCACAGATACGCAGTATTTT. Encoded protein: CASSLDRIVTDTQYF.

This clone came up a few times. The chain links TRBV6-6 to TRBJ2-1; D ambiguous. The CDR3 has 13 amino acids. V was clipped by 4 bases and J by 5 bases, with 9 bases between them. CDR1 MNHNY and CDR2 SVGAGI come from the germline V gene (reference sequence). In DNA form, the CDR3 reads TGTGCCAGCAGTTTCCGGGCCAACAATGAGCAGTTCTTC. Protein: CASSFRANNEQFF.

The rearrangement uses TRBV5-1 and TRBJ2-7; 9 bases agree with TRBD1. Per the germline V gene, CDR1 is SGHRS and CDR2 is YFSETQ. Unmatched junction bases numbered 17, after V lost 4 bases and J lost 6 bases. This CDR3 is 17 amino acids long. CDR3 in DNA: TGCGCCAGCAGCAACTCCGGGACAGGGTCCGAACCCGTCGAGCAGTACTTC. It translates to CASSNSGTGSEPVEQYF.

CDR3: CASSRDSGGPQETQYF. The CDR3 DNA is TGCGCCAGCAGCCGAGATAGCGGGGGGCCCCAAGAGACCCAGTACTTC. This chain joins TRBV4-1 and TRBJ2-5; 10 bases are shared with TRBD2. The germline V gene encodes CDR1 MGHRA and CDR2 YSYEKL. This CDR3 has 16 residues. Losses at the gene ends were 4 bases for V and 1 base for J; bases not matched to a gene: 6.

The rearrangement joins TRBV30 to TRBJ2-1; D remains unclear. Trimming took off 3 bases at V and 9 bases at J, with 12 bases between the two ends. Germline V gene data show CDR1 as GTSNPN and CDR2 as SVGIG (reference sequence). CDR3 length equals 12 residues. CDR3 amino acids: CAWSPPGPEQFF. The DNA for the CDR3 is TGTGCCTGGAGCCCTCCCGGGCCTGAGCAGTTCTTC.

V and J are TRBV29-1 and TRBJ2-3, with 8 bases that match TRBD1. The length of the CDR3 is 13 residues. Per the germline V gene, CDR1 is SQVTM and CDR2 is ANQGSEA. V trimming: 7 bases; J trimming: 2 bases; junction bases outside the gene matches: 5. The CDR3 loop reads CSGQGKYTDTQYF. The CDR3 DNA reads TGCAGCGGACAGGGGAAGTACACAGATACGCAGTATTTT.

The genes are TRBV5-1 and TRBJ2-5; D is unresolved. V shed 0 bases and J shed 7 bases, with 10 bases lying between them. CDR3 size: 13 residues. Germline V gene sequence: CDR1 SGHRS, CDR2 YFSETQ. The CDR3 DNA is TGCGCCAGCAGCTTGGAGCAGTTGGGGACCCAGTACTTC. It translates to CASSLEQLGTQYF.

The chain carries TRBV4-2 and TRBJ2-1; D is ambiguous. CDR3 length: 12 residues. CDR1 and CDR2 from the germline V gene are LGHNA and YNFKEQ. The germline V and J ends were trimmed by 4 bases and 16 bases, with 17 bases remaining between them. The CDR3 region is CASSPELGVKFF. As DNA, the CDR3 is TGTGCCAGCAGCCCGGAGCTGGGTGTGAAATTCTTC.